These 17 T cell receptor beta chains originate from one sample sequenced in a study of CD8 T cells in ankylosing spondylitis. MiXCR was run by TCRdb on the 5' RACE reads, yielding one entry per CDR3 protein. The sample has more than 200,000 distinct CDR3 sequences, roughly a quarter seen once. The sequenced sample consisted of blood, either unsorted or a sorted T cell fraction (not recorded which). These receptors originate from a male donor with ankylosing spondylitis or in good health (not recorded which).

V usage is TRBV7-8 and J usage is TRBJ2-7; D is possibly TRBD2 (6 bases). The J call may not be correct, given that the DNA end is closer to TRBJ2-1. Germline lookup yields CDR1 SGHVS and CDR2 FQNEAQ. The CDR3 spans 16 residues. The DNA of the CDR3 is TGTGCCAGCAGCTTAGCGCTGATACGGGGGACCTACGAGCAGTTCTTC. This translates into CASSLALIRGTYEQFF.

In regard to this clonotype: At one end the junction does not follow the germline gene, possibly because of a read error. The CDR3 DNA is TGCAGCGTTGGGCGGGGTGGGGACACGGACTTC. This sequence encodes CSVGRGGDTDF. The rearrangement links TRBV29-1 to TRBJ2-5; TRBD1 or TRBD2 may be the D gene (6 bases each). CDR3 length: 11 amino acids. In germline, CDR1 is SQVTM, CDR2 ANQGSEA.

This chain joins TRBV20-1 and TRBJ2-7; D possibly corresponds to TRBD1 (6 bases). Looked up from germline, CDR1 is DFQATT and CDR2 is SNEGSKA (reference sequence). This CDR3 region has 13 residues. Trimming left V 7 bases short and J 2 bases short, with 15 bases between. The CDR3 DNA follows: TGCAGTGGGCAGGGGATGGCTACCTACGAGCAGTACTTC. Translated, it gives CSGQGMATYEQYF.

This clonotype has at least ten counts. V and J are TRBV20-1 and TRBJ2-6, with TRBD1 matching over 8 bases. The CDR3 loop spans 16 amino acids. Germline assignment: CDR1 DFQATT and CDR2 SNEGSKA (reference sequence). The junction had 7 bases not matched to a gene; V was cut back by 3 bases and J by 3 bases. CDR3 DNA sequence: TGCAGTGCTAGTTTGCAGGGGGCGAGTGGGGCCAACGTCCTGACTTTC. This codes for CSASLQGASGANVLTF.

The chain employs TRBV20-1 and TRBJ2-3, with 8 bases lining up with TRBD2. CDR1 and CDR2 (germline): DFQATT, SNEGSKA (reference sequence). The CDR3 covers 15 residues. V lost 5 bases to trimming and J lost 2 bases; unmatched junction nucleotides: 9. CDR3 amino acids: CSAGKLAGITDTQYF. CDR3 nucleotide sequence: TGCAGTGCTGGTAAATTAGCGGGGATCACAGATACGCAGTATTTT.

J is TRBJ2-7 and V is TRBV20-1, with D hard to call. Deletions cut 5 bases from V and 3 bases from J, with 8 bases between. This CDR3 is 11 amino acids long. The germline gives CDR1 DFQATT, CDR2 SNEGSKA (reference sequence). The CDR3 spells CSALSGYEQYF. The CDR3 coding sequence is TGCAGTGCTCTCAGTGGCTACGAGCAGTACTTC.

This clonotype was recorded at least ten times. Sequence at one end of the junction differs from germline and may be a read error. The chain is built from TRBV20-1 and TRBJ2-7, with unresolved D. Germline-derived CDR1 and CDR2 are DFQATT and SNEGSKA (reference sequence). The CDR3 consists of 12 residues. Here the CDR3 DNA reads TGCAGTGCCAGAGGCTACTCCTACGAGCAGTACTTC. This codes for CSARGYSYEQYF.

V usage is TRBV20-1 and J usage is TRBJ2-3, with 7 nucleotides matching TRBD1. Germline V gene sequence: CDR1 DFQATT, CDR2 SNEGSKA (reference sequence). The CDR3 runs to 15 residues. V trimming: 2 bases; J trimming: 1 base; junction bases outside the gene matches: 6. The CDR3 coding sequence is TGCAGTGCTAGAAGCCTCGGACAGGGCACAGATACGCAGTATTTT. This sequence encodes CSARSLGQGTDTQYF.

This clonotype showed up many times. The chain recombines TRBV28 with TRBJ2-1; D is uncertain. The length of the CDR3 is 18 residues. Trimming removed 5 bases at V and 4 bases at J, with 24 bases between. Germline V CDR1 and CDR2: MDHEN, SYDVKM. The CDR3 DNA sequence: TGTGCCAGCAGTCCCTTTTTTAACTCCGAAGAGAATTACAATGAGCAGTTCTTC. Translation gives CASSPFFNSEENYNEQFF.

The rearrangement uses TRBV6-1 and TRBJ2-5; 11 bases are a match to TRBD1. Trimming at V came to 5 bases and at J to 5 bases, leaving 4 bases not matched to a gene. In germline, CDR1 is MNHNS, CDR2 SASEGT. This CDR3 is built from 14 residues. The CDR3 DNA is TGTGCCAGCAGTAAAGGGACAGGGGGTGAGACCCAGTACTTC. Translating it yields CASSKGTGGETQYF.

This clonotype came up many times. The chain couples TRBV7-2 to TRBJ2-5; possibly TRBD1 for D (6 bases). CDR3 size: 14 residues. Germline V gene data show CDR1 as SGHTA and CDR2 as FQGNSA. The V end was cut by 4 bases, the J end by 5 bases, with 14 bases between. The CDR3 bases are TGTGCCAGCAGCTGGGGACACCTGGAGGAGACCCAGTACTTC. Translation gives CASSWGHLEETQYF.

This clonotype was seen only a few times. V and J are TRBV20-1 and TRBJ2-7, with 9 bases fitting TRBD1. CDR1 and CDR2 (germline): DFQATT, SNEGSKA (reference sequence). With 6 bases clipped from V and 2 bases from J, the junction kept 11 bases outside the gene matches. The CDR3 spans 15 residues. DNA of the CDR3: TGCAGTGCAACTAAAACGGACAGGGGCACCTACGAGCAGTACTTC. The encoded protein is CSATKTDRGTYEQYF.

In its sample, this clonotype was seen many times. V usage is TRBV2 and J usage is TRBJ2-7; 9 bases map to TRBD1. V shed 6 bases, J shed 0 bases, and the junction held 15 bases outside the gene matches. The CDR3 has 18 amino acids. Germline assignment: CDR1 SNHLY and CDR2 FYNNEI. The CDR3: CASRSRDRATPSSYEQYF. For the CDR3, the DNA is TGTGCCAGCAGGAGCCGGGACAGGGCGACTCCGAGCTCCTACGAGCAGTACTTC.

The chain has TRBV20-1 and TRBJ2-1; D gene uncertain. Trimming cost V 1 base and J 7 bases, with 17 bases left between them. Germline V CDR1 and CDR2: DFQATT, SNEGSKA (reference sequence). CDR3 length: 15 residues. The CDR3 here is CSARGPVWSANEQFF. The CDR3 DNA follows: TGCAGTGCTAGAGGGCCGGTCTGGTCCGCTAATGAGCAGTTCTTC.

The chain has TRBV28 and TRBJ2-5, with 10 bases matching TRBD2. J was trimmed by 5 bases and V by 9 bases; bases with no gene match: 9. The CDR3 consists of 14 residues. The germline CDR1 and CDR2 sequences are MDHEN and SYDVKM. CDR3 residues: CASVGLAGEETQYF. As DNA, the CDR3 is TGTGCCAGTGTTGGGCTAGCGGGGGAGGAGACCCAGTACTTC.

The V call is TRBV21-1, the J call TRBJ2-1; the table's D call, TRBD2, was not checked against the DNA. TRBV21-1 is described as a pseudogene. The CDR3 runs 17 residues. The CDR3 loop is CASSKGERGGYYNEQFF. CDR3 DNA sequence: TGTGCCAGCAGCAAAGGAGAGCGGGGGGGCTACTACAATGAGCAGTTCTTC.

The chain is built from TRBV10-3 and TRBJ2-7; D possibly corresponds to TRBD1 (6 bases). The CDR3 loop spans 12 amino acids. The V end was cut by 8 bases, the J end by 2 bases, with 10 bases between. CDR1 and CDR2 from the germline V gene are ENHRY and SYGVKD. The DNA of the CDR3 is TGTGCCATCCGACAGGACACCTACGAGCAGTACTTC. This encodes CAIRQDTYEQYF.